This TCR beta chain is from a study of CD8 T cells in Susac syndrome. 0.5 to 1 ug RNA was reverse transcribed with random hexamers. An immunoSEQ multiplex PCR amplified TCR beta CDR3 over 54 Vbeta and 13 Jbeta. MiXCR, run by TCRdb on the immunoSEQ multiplex PCR reads, gives a single entry per CDR3 protein. The table includes around 190,000 distinct CDR3 sequences, approximately 95% detected once. This clonotype was seen only once. Age- and sex-matched healthy donors served as the control group. Negative isolation was used for CD8+ and CD4+ T cells, and FACS enrichment was applied to TEMRA cells. CDR3 length equals 15 residues. With 6 bases clipped from V and 10 bases from J, the junction kept 11 bases outside the gene matches.

This sequence joins TRBV12-3 or TRBV12-4 and TRBJ2-1; the match to TRBD2 covers 11 bases. The specimen sequenced was CD4+ T cells from PBMCs. The clonotype comes from a human donor in good health. CDR3 DNA: TGTGCCAGCAGCTCAACTAGCGGGAGAACAAAGGAGCAGTTCTTC. Protein sequence: CASSSTSGRTKEQFF.